Following are 9 T cell receptor beta chains from one sample sequenced in a study of Ad26.COV2.S vaccination and SARS-CoV-2 variants. The treatment: around 19 received Ad26.COV2.S at low or high dose, single or two shots; roughly five received placebo; per-sample allocation not given. On day 63 after the first injection, vaccine and placebo recipients gave samples. Clones were sequenced by immunoSEQ multiplex PCR, and TCRdb holds only the in-frame ones, with some missing. The repertoire holds 250,000 to 300,000 clones, around 87% seen once, with approximately 3.4% in the top ten. Sequencing used peripheral blood, obtained in a trial of Ad26.COV2.S vaccine versus placebo. These receptors were collected from a person aged 18-60 years who received the Ad26.COV2.S COVID-19 vaccine or a placebo.

The rearrangement uses TRBV25-1 and TRBJ2-1; D gene ambiguous. Trimming took off 3 bases at V and 7 bases at J, with 7 bases between the two ends. The CDR3 contains 12 residues. Germline CDR1 reads MGHDK; CDR2 reads SYGVNS. The CDR3 loop is CASSERTNEQFF. CDR3 DNA: TGTGCCAGCAGTGAGCGAACGAATGAGCAGTTCTTC.

The chain carries TRBV2 and TRBJ2-3, with no clear D. The CDR3 runs to 14 residues. V was clipped by 7 bases and J by 3 bases, with 14 bases between them. The V gene's germline CDR1 is SNHLY and CDR2 FYNNEI. The CDR3 DNA sequence: TGTGCCAGCAAGGGTAGCTTAGAAACAGATACGCAGTATTTT. Amino acid sequence: CASKGSLETDTQYF.

This clone was recorded once. V usage is TRBV9 and J usage is TRBJ2-2; TRBD2 matches at 9 bases. Germline V CDR1 and CDR2: SGDLS, YYNGEE. The V and J ends lost 0 bases and 4 bases, in that order; junction bases with no gene match: 4. This CDR3 region has 16 residues. The CDR3 bases are TGTGCCAGCAGCGTAGAGACTAGCGGAGCCACCGGGGAGCTGTTTTTT. It specifies CASSVETSGATGELFF.

The rearrangement uses TRBV6-1 and TRBJ1-1; D not certain. CDR3 length: 11 amino acids. V was pared by 2 bases and J by 5 bases, with 3 bases between. Germline V gene lookup returns CDR1 MNHNS and CDR2 SASEGT. The CDR3 loop reads CASSESTEAFF. The CDR3 nucleotides read TGTGCCAGCAGTGAATCGACTGAAGCTTTCTTT.

The rearrangement uses TRBV4-1 and TRBJ1-1, with D hard to call. The CDR3 spans 14 residues. CDR1 is MGHRA, CDR2 YSYEKL, per germline. The ends were cut back, 3 bases at V and 10 bases at J, with 18 bases in the middle. CDR3 in DNA: TGCGCCAGCAGCCAGCTATCTGGGGTGTTTGGAGCTTTCTTT. Amino acids: CASSQLSGVFGAFF.

The chain recombines TRBV11-2 with TRBJ2-3; possible D gene TRBD1, 5 bases. V shed 5 bases and J shed 3 bases, with 12 bases lying between them. The CDR3 is made up of 14 amino acids. The germline V gene encodes CDR1 SGHAT and CDR2 FQNNGV. DNA of the CDR3: TGTGCCAGCAGCGCAGCAGCAGGGACAGATACGCAGTATTTT. Its translation is CASSAAAGTDTQYF.

This rearrangement joins TRBV10-1 to TRBJ1-4; the D is unclear. Germline V gene data show CDR1 as WNHNN and CDR2 as SYGVQD (reference sequence). CDR3 length: 14 amino acids. V was trimmed by 2 bases and J by 4 bases, leaving 8 bases between them. Here the CDR3 reads CASSESSDNEKLFF. CDR3 nucleotide sequence: TGCGCCAGCAGTGAGAGTAGCGATAATGAAAAACTGTTTTTT.

V usage is TRBV3-1 (or the pseudogene TRBV3-2) and J usage is TRBJ1-2, with D possibly TRBD1 on 5 matching bases. Germline CDR1 is LGHDT and CDR2 is YNNKEL (reference sequence). The V gene lost 4 bases and the J gene lost 8 bases, with 14 bases spanning the gap. The CDR3 contains 13 residues. The CDR3 DNA reads TGTGCCAGCAGCCCTAGGCAGGGCGTGGGCTACACCTTC. It translates to CASSPRQGVGYTF.

This rearrangement joins TRBV13 to TRBJ2-2; the D gene is possibly TRBD2 (5 bases). Germline V gene data show CDR1 as PRHDT and CDR2 as FYEKMQ (reference sequence). Trimming took off 1 base at V and 1 base at J, with 7 bases between the two ends. This CDR3 has 15 residues. CDR3 region: CASSLAAGNTGELFF. CDR3 in DNA: TGTGCCAGCAGCTTAGCGGCGGGGAACACCGGGGAGCTGTTTTTT.